The 14 T cell receptor beta chains below were found in one sample sequenced in a study of blood T cells in healthy people across ages. Sample-barcoded 5' priming and a J-beta primer mix drove a second PCR of 7 to 11 cycles. TCRdb reprocessed the 5' RACE reads with MiXCR, giving one entry per CDR3 protein. There are about 730,000 distinct CDR3 sequences in the sample; approximately 39% occur only once, and less than 25% lies in the top ten. The specimen was blood. The source is a woman aged 55-70 years in good health.

The table lists this clonotype with a few counts. J is TRBJ2-7 and V is TRBV7-9; D could derive from TRBD1 or TRBD2 (5 bases each). Germline CDR1 reads SEHNR; CDR2 reads FQNEAQ (reference sequence). The ends were cut back, 7 bases at V and 0 bases at J, with 13 bases in the middle. The CDR3 spans 14 residues. The CDR3 loop reads CASTDGALSYEQYF. CDR3 nucleotides: TGTGCCAGCACTGACGGGGCGCTCTCCTACGAGCAGTACTTC. The full variable domain, rest sourced from reference TRBV7-9 and TRBJ2-7, is DTGVSQNPRHKITKRGQNVTFRCDPISEHNRLYWYRQTLGQGPEFLTYFQNEAQLEKSRLLSDRFSAERPKGSFSTLEIQRTEQGDSAMYLCASTDGALSYEQYFGPGTRLTVT.

The genes are TRBV5-1 and TRBJ1-1; 8 bases are a match to TRBD1. CDR3 length: 16 residues. Germline V gene sequence: CDR1 SGHRS, CDR2 YFSETQ. Trimming took 0 bases from V and 0 from J; bases not matched to a gene: 4. This CDR3 reads CASSLEQGVMNTEAFF. The CDR3 nucleotides are TGCGCCAGCAGCTTGGAACAGGGGGTTATGAACACTGAAGCTTTCTTT.

The V call is TRBV6-2 or TRBV6-3, the J call TRBJ2-3; maybe TRBD2 (5 bases). The CDR3 runs to 17 residues. V dropped 2 bases and J dropped 3 bases, with 18 bases sitting between them. Germline-derived CDR1 and CDR2 are MNHEY and SVGEGT. In DNA form, the CDR3 reads TGTGCCAGCAGTTACGGGATGGTAGTGGGAGTTACAGATACGCAGTATTTT. Translation gives CASSYGMVVGVTDTQYF.

This clonotype was found a few times. The chain is built from TRBV20-1 and TRBJ2-1; TRBD2 agrees at 13 bases. The germline V gene has CDR1 DFQATT and CDR2 SNEGSKA (reference sequence). This CDR3 is 15 amino acids long. With V trimmed by 1 base and J by 7 bases, 4 bases remained unmatched. The CDR3 nucleotides read TGCAGTGCTAGAGTGGGGACTAGCGGGACAAATGAGCAGTTCTTC. Protein: CSARVGTSGTNEQFF.

The gene calls are TRBV7-8 and TRBJ2-4; a weak D match, TRBD2 (6 bases). V gave up 7 bases and J gave up 13 bases, with 20 bases separating them. Per germline, CDR1 SGHVS and CDR2 FQNEAQ. The CDR3 covers 13 residues. The CDR3 spells CASTPGRGIRQYF. The CDR3 DNA reads TGTGCCAGCACACCGGGACGGGGGATCCGGCAGTACTTC.

Comments on this clonotype: A read error may account for a junction end that differs from germline. The V call is TRBV2, the J call TRBJ1-5; TRBD1 agrees at 7 bases. From germline, CDR1 is SNHLY and CDR2 FYNNEI. The CDR3 runs 15 residues. In DNA, the CDR3 is TGTGCCAGCAGTTGGGACAGTATAGCGAATCAGTCCCAGCATTTT. It translates to CASSWDSIANQSQHF. Full variable domain (missing parts from reference TRBV2 and TRBJ1-5): EPEVTQTPSHQVTQMGQEVILRCVPISNHLYFYWYRQILGQKVEFLVSFYNNEISEKSEIFDDQFSVERPDGSNFTLKIRSTKLEDSAMYFCASSWDSIANQSQHFGDGTRLSIL.

This clonotype has only a few counts. The chain carries TRBV6-2 or TRBV6-3 and TRBJ2-7, with 10 bases identical to TRBD2. The CDR3 extends over 14 amino acids. Per the germline V gene, CDR1 is MNHEY and CDR2 is SVGEGT. Unmatched junction bases numbered 12, after V lost 9 bases and J lost 7 bases. The CDR3 bases are TGTGCCAGTAGAGCGGGAGGGCCCTACAATGAGCAGTACTTC. Its protein product is CASRAGGPYNEQYF.

This clonotype occurred a few times. V and J are TRBV6-5 and TRBJ2-3; no clear D gene. The CDR3 has 19 amino acids. Per the germline V gene, CDR1 is MNHEY and CDR2 is SVGAGI. The ends were cut back, 0 bases at V and 1 base at J, with 20 bases in the middle. In DNA, the CDR3 is TGTGCCAGCAGTTACTCGACGGCCCGCCGGGTAGAAGGCACAGATACGCAGTATTTT. Encoded protein: CASSYSTARRVEGTDTQYF.

In this sample, this clonotype turned up a few times. The V and J genes are TRBV11-2 and TRBJ1-2; D is possibly TRBD1 (5 bases). Germline V gene data show CDR1 as SGHAT and CDR2 as FQNNGV. The germline V and J ends were trimmed by 3 bases and 4 bases, with 6 bases remaining between them. CDR3 length: 12 amino acids. The CDR3 nucleotides read TGTGCCAGCAGCTTCGACAGCTATGGCTACACCTTC. It translates to CASSFDSYGYTF.

This clonotype was picked up many times. The genes are TRBV29-1 and TRBJ1-2; TRBD1 might be the D (5 bases). Germline V gives CDR1 SQVTM, CDR2 ANQGSEA. V dropped 1 base and J dropped 8 bases, with 17 bases sitting between them. The length of the CDR3 is 14 residues. This CDR3 reads CSVEAGQGWRGYTF. The CDR3 DNA is TGCAGCGTTGAAGCGGGGCAGGGATGGCGCGGCTACACCTTC.

The chain couples TRBV20-1 to TRBJ2-4; TRBD1 is a possible D gene (5 bases). The CDR3 covers 13 residues. Trimming left V 5 bases short and J 3 bases short, with 11 bases between. Germline V CDR1 and CDR2: DFQATT, SNEGSKA (reference sequence). DNA of the CDR3: TGCAGTGCTCCTCAGGGTAACAAAAACATTCAGTACTTC. Its protein is CSAPQGNKNIQYF.

This chain connects TRBV7-9 to TRBJ1-1, with D uncertain. The CDR3 runs to 11 residues. V lost 5 bases, J lost 5 bases, and 6 bases lay in between. The V gene's germline CDR1 is SEHNR and CDR2 FQNEAQ (reference sequence). CDR3 residues: CASSRATEAFF. The CDR3 coding sequence is TGTGCCAGCAGCCGAGCAACTGAAGCTTTCTTT.

The gene calls are TRBV13 and TRBJ1-1; D possibly corresponds to TRBD1 (5 bases). Germline V lookup: CDR1 PRHDT, CDR2 FYEKMQ (reference sequence). The CDR3 has 13 residues. Trimming removed 5 bases from V and 6 bases from J, with 13 bases in between. The DNA for the CDR3 is TGTGCCAGCAGCAGATCGGAAGGGGCTGAAGCTTTCTTT. This encodes CASSRSEGAEAFF.

The V gene is TRBV4-3, the J gene TRBJ2-7; 7 nucleotides agree with TRBD2. CDR3 length: 18 residues. V shed 0 bases and J 4 bases; nucleotides not matched to a gene: 15. Looked up from germline, CDR1 is LGHNA and CDR2 is YSLEER. The CDR3: CASSQDINRGLMQYEQYF. The CDR3 DNA sequence: TGCGCCAGCAGCCAAGATATTAATAGGGGACTAATGCAATACGAGCAGTACTTC.